The TCR beta chain described here comes from a study of Graves' ophthalmopathy and Graves' hyperthyroidism. Trimming removed 5 bases at V and 7 bases at J, with 18 bases between. The germline V gene encodes CDR1 SEHNR and CDR2 FQNEAQ (reference sequence). This CDR3 region has 14 residues. Study outcomes and limitations: The authors also found most expanded thyroid clonotypes above 0.001 frequency in blood.

Only a few counts were recorded for this clonotype. Its matching antigen is unknown. Amplified material comprised TCR beta CDR3 regions derived from RNA transcripts. Second-round multiplex PCR came after first-round RT-PCR with HTBI primers. TCRdb passed the multiplex PCR reads through MiXCR, listing each CDR3 protein once. The sample shows approximately 700,000 distinct CDR3 sequences, 40% of them seen only once. The clonotype originates from an adult man with Graves' ophthalmopathy. Specimen: peripheral blood. This chain joins TRBV7-9 and TRBJ2-7; the D gene is possibly TRBD1 (6 bases). CDR3 in amino acids: CASSPGTGHGEQYF. CDR3 DNA sequence: TGTGCCAGCAGCCCCGGGACGGGACATGGGGAGCAGTACTTC.